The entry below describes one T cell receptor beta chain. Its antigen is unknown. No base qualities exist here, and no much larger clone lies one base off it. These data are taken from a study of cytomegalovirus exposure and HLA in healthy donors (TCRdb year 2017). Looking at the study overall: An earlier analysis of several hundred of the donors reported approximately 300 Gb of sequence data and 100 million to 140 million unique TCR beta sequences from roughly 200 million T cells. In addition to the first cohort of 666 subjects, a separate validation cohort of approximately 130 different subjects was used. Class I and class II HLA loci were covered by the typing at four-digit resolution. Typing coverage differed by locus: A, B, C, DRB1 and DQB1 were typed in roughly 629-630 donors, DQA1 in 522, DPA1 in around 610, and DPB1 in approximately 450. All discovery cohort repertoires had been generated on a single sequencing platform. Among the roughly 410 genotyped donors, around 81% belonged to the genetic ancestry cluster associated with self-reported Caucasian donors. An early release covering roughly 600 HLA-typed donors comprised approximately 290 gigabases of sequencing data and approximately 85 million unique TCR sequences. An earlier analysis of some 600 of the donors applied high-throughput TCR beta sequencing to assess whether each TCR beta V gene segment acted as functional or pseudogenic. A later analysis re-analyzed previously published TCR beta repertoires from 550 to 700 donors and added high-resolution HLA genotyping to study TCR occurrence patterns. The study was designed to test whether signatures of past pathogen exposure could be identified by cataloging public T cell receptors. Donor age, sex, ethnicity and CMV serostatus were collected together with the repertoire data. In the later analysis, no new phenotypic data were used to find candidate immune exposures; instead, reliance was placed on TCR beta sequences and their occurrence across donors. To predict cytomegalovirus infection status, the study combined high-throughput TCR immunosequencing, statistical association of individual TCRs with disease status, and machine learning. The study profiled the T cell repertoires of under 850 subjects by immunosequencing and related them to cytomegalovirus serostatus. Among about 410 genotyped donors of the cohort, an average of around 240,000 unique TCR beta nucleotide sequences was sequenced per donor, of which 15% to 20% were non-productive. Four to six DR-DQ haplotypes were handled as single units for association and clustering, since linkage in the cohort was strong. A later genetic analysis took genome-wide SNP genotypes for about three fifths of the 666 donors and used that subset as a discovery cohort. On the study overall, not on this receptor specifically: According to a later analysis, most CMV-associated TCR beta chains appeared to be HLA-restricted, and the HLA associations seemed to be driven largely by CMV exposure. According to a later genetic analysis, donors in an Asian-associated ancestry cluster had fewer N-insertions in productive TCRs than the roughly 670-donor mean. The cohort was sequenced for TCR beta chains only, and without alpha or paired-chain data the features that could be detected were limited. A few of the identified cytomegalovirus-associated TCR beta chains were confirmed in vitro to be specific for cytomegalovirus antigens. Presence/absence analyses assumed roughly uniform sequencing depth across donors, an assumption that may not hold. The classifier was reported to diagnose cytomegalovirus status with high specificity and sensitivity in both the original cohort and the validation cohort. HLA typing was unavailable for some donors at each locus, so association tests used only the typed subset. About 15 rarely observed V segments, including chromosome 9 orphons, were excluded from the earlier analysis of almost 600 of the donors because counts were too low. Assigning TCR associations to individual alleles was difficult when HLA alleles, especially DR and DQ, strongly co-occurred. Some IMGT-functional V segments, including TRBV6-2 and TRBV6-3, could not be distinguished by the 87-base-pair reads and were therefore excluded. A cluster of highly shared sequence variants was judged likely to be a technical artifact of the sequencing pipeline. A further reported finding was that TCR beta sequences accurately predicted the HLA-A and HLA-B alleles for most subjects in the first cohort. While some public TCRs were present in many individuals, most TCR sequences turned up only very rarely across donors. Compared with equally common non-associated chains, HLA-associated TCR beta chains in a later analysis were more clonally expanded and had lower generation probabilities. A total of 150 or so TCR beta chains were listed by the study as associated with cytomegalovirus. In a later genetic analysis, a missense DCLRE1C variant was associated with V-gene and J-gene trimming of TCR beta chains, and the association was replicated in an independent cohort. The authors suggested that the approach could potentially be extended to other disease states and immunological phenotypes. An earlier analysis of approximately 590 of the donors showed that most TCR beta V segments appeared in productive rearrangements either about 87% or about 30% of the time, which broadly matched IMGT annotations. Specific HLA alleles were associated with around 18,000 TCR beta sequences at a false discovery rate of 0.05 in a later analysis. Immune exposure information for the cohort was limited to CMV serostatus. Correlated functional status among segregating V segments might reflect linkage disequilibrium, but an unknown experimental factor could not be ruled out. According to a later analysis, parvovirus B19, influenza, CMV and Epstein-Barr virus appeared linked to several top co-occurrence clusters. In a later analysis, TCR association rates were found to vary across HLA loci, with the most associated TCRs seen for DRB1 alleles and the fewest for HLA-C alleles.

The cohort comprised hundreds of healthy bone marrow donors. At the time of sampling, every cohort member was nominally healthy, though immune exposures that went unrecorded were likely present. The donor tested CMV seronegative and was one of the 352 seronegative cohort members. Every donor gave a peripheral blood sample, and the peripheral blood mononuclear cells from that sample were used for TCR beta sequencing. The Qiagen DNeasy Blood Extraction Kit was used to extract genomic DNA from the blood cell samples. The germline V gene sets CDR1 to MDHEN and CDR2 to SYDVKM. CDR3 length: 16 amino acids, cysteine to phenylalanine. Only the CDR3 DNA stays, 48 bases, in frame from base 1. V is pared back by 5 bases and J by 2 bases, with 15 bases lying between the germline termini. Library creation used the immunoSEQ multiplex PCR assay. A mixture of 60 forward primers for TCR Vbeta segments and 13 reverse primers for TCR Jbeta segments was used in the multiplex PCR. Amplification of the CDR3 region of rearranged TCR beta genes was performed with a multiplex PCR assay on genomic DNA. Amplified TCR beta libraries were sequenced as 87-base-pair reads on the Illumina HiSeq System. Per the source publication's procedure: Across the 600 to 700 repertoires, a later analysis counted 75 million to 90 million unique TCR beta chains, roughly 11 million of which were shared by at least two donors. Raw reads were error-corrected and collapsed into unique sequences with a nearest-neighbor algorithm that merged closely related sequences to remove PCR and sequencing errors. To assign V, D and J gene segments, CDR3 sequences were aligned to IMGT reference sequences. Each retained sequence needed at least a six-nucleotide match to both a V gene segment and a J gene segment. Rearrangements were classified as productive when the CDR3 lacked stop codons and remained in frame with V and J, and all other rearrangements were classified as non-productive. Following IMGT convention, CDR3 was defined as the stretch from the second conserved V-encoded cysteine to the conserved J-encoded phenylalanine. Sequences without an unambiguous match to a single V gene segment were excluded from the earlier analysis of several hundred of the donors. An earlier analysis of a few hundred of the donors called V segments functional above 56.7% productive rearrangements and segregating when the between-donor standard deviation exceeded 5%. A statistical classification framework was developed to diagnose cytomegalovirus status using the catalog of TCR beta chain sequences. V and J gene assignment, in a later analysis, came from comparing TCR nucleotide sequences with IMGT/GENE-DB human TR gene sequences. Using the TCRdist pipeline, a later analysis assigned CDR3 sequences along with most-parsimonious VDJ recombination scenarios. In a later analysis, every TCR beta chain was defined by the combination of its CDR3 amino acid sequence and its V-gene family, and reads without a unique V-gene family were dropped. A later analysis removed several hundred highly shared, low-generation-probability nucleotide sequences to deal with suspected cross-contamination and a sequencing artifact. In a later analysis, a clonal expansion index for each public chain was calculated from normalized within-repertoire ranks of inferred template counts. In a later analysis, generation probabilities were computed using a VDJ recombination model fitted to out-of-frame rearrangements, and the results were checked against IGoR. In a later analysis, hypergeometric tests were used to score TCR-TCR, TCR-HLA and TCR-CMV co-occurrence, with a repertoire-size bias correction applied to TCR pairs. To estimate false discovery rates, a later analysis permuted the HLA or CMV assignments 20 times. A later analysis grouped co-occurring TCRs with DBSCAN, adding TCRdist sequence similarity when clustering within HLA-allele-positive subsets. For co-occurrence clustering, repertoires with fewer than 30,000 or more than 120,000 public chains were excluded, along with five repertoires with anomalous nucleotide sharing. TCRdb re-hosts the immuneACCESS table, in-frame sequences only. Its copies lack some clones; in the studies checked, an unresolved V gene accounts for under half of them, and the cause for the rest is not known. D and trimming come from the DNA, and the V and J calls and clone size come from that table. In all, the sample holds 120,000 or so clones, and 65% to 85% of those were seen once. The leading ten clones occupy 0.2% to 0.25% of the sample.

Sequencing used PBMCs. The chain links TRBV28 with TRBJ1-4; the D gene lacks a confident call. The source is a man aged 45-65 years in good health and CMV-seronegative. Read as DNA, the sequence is TGTGCCAGCAGTACAGTTACCTCGGGGACTAATGAAAAACTGTTTTTT. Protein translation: CASSTVTSGTNEKLFF.